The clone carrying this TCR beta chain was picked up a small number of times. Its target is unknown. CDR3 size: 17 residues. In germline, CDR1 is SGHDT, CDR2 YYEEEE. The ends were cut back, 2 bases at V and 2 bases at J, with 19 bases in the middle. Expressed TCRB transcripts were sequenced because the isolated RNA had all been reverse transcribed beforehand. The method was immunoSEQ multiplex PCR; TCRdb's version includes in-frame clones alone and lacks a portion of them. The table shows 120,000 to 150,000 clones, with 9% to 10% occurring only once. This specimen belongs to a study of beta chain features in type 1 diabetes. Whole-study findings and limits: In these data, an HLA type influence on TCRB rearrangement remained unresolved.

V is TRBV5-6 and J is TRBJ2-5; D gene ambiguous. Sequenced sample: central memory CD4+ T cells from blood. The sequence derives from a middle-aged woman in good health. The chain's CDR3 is CASSFEVLRSRQETQYF. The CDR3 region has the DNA TGTGCCAGCAGCTTCGAGGTCTTAAGATCGAGGCAAGAGACCCAGTACTTC.